What follows are 29 T cell receptor beta chains derived from one specimen sequenced in a study of human T cells and chemical hapten exposure. Time point described: healthy volunteer bleed at 6 weeks. It was unfractionated whole blood from which total RNA was extracted. TCRdb redid the calling of the RACE reads with MiXCR, one entry per CDR3 protein. The table includes some 65,000 distinct CDR3 sequences, approximately 6.5% detected once. Sequenced: whole blood. Every receptor here comes from a female donor in good health. Some clones in this sample may be carry-over from other donors' samples.

This clonotype was counted at least ten times. The rearrangement joins TRBV4-3 to TRBJ1-2; TRBD1 aligns across 7 bases. Germline trimming cut 4 bases from V and 5 bases from J; bases unmatched to any gene: 4. This CDR3 is built from 13 residues. Germline V gene sequence: CDR1 LGHNA, CDR2 YSLEER. The CDR3 DNA reads as TGCGCCAGCAGCCCGTCAGGGGGATATGGCTACACCTTC. Translation gives CASSPSGGYGYTF.

In its sample, this clonotype was seen many times. The V call is TRBV3-1, the J call TRBJ2-2, with 7 bases that match TRBD1. The germline gives CDR1 LGHDT, CDR2 YNNKEL (reference sequence). V lost 0 bases to trimming and J lost 7 bases; unmatched junction nucleotides: 8. The length of the CDR3 is 16 residues. The CDR3 bases are TGTGCCAGCAGCCAAGACGGAACAGGGGTCAGCGGGGAGCTGTTTTTT. Its translation is CASSQDGTGVSGELFF.

This clonotype came up many times. The chain combines TRBV12-3 or TRBV12-4 with TRBJ1-1, with D maybe TRBD1 (6 bases). The V and J ends lost 5 bases and 0 bases respectively, with 16 bases between them. The CDR3 sequence is 16 residues long. CDR3 nucleotides: TGTGCCAGCAGTCCCACTCTTGGGGGCTTGAACACTGAAGCTTTCTTT. Protein product: CASSPTLGGLNTEAFF.

This clonotype showed up many times. This chain's CDR3 is CATGDRTDTQYF. DNA for the CDR3: TGTGCCACAGGGGACAGAACGGATACGCAGTATTTT. This sequence joins TRBV28 and TRBJ2-3; 7 positions agree with TRBD1. The V and J ends lost 10 bases and 6 bases, in that order; junction bases with no gene match: 7. The CDR3 spans 12 residues. Germline V gene lookup returns CDR1 MDHEN and CDR2 SYDVKM.

The chain carries TRBV3-1 and TRBJ2-7; D unresolved. With 4 bases removed from V and 2 bases from J, the gap between germline ends came to 9 bases. This CDR3 is 13 amino acids long. Germline V gene lookup returns CDR1 LGHDT and CDR2 YNNKEL (reference sequence). The CDR3 DNA reads as TGTGCCAGCAGCCGGTACAGAGCCTACGAGCAGTACTTC. As protein: CASSRYRAYEQYF.

As for this clonotype: The CDR3 carries no conserved terminal phenylalanine or tryptophan, so it likely arises from a read error. The rearrangement joins TRBV9 to TRBJ1-4; possibly TRBD1 for D (5 bases). The CDR3 runs to 15 residues. Trimming took off 0 bases at V and 7 bases at J, with 13 bases between the two ends. Germline CDR1 and CDR2: SGDLS and YYNGEE. The CDR3 here is CASSVGLPGTEKLFL. CDR3 DNA sequence: TGTGCCAGCAGCGTAGGCCTCCCGGGGACTGAAAAACTGTTTTTA.

This clonotype was seen more than once but under ten times. The rearrangement uses TRBV12-3 or TRBV12-4 and TRBJ1-1; tentatively, D is TRBD1 (5 bases). The CDR3 is made up of 14 amino acids. The V end was cut by 8 bases, the J end by 1 base, with 14 bases between. The CDR3, as DNA: TGTGCCAGCCGCGAAAGGGGCCGGAACACTGAAGCTTTCTTT. Residues: CASRERGRNTEAFF.

This clonotype was observed many times. The CDR3 region has the DNA TGTGCTAGTGGTTTGGTACTAGGGGAGCTGTTTTTT. This sequence encodes CASGLVLGELFF. The chain combines TRBV12-5 with TRBJ2-2; D unclear. Trimming removed 0 bases at V and 8 bases at J, with 4 bases between. Germline loops: CDR1 LGHNT, CDR2 FRNRAP. The CDR3 runs 12 residues. Drawing the rest from reference TRBV12-5 and TRBJ2-2, the complete variable domain is DARVTQTPRHKVTEMGQEVTMRCQPILGHNTVFWYRQTMMQGLELLAYFRNRAPLDDSGMPKDRFSAEMPDATLATLKIQPSEPRDSAVYFCASGLVLGELFFGEGSRLTVL.

This clonotype was seen at least ten times. This chain connects TRBV24-1 to TRBJ2-3; TRBD2 matches at 11 bases. The V segment lost 6 bases and the J segment 2 bases; nucleotides outside the gene matches: 6. This CDR3 region has 16 residues. Germline V gives CDR1 KGHDR, CDR2 SFDVKD. The chain's CDR3 is CATSSGTSGITDTQYF. For the CDR3, the DNA is TGTGCCACCAGTTCCGGGACTAGCGGTATCACAGATACGCAGTATTTT.

This clonotype was recorded a few times. The chain combines TRBV5-6 with TRBJ2-7, with 7 bases matching TRBD1. The J segment lost 6 bases and the V segment lost 4 bases, leaving 10 bases of the junction unmatched. Looked up from germline, CDR1 is SGHDT and CDR2 is YYEEEE. The CDR3 spans 14 residues. This chain's CDR3 is CASSKLDRDSEQYF. The CDR3 DNA is TGTGCCAGCAGCAAACTCGACAGGGATTCCGAGCAGTACTTC.

This clonotype was recorded at least ten times. This chain joins TRBV18 and TRBJ2-7; 7 bases line up with TRBD1. The CDR3 has 14 residues. Losses at the gene ends were 1 base for V and 6 bases for J; bases not matched to a gene: 6. Germline loops: CDR1 KGHSH, CDR2 LQKENI. The CDR3 is CASSPQRAGGEQYF. CDR3 in DNA: TGTGCCAGCTCACCACAAAGGGCAGGGGGCGAGCAGTACTTC.

This clonotype was counted between two and nine times. This chain connects TRBV20-1 to TRBJ2-3; TRBD2 matches at 9 bases. The CDR3 runs to 14 residues. Germline trimming cut 5 bases from V and 0 bases from J; bases unmatched to any gene: 3. Looked up from germline, CDR1 is DFQATT and CDR2 is SNEGSKA (reference sequence). The CDR3 DNA is TGCAGTGCTCAAAGCGGGAGGAGCACAGATACGCAGTATTTT. Protein product: CSAQSGRSTDTQYF.

This clonotype was found many times. The gene calls are TRBV10-3 and TRBJ2-3; D is possibly TRBD1 (5 bases). The ends were cut back, 8 bases at V and 3 bases at J, with 9 bases in the middle. This CDR3 comprises 12 residues. The germline V gene encodes CDR1 ENHRY and CDR2 SYGVKD. The CDR3 region has the DNA TGTGCCATCGGGGCGGATACAGATACGCAGTATTTT. The encoded protein is CAIGADTDTQYF.

This chain joins TRBV25-1 and TRBJ1-6, with 9 bases identical to TRBD1. The ends lost 2 bases at V and 6 bases at J; junction bases unmatched: 2. Germline assignment: CDR1 MGHDK and CDR2 SYGVNS. The CDR3 extends over 15 amino acids. The CDR3 bases are TGTGCCAGCAGTGAACCGGACAGGGGTAATTCACCCCTCCACTTT. It yields the protein CASSEPDRGNSPLHF. The full variable domain, rest sourced from reference TRBV25-1 and TRBJ1-6, is EADIYQTPRYLVIGTGKKITLECSQTMGHDKMYWYQQDPGMELHLIHYSYGVNSTEKGDLSSESTVSRIRTEHFPLTLESARPSHTSQYLCASSEPDRGNSPLHFGNGTRLTVT.

The chain links TRBV28 to TRBJ2-1; the match to TRBD2 covers 7 bases. The CDR3 covers 15 residues. CDR1 and CDR2 (germline): MDHEN, SYDVKM. V lost 5 bases, J lost 6 bases, and 10 bases stayed unmatched. CDR3 residues: CASSTHFGLGNEQFF. In DNA, the CDR3 is TGTGCCAGCAGTACCCACTTCGGACTAGGCAATGAGCAGTTCTTC. The full variable domain, in which reference TRBV28 and TRBJ2-1 provide the parts outside the CDR3, is DVKVTQSSRYLVKRTGEKVFLECVQDMDHENMFWYRQDPGLGLRLIYFSYDVKMKEKGDIPEGYSVSREKKERFSLILESASTNQTSMYLCASSTHFGLGNEQFFGPGTRLTVL.

A few counts support this clonotype. V is TRBV4-1 and J is TRBJ2-7; perhaps TRBD2 as D (5 bases). V was cut by 0 bases and J by 6 bases, with 12 bases left in between. The CDR3 has 14 residues. CDR1 and CDR2 from the germline V gene are MGHRA and YSYEKL. The DNA for the CDR3 is TGCGCCAGCAGCCAAGATGTGAGGGTCGGCGAGCAGTACTTC. Amino acid sequence: CASSQDVRVGEQYF.

This clonotype was recorded many times. This sequence joins TRBV11-2 and TRBJ2-3; 10 bases match TRBD2. The CDR3 length is 16 residues. V lost 5 bases and J lost 2; bases outside the gene matches: 7. Looked up from germline, CDR1 is SGHAT and CDR2 is FQNNGV. The CDR3 region is CASSPWTSGPTDTQYF. CDR3 nucleotide sequence: TGTGCCAGCAGCCCGTGGACTAGCGGACCCACAGATACGCAGTATTTT.

This clonotype was seen repeatedly, ten times or more. The chain joins TRBV20-1 to TRBJ1-4, with D maybe TRBD1 (5 bases). There are 13 residues in the CDR3. Germline CDR1 reads DFQATT; CDR2 reads SNEGSKA (reference sequence). The ends were cut back, 5 bases at V and 8 bases at J, with 15 bases in the middle. The CDR3 region is CSAEGPDREKLFF. The CDR3 nucleotides read TGCAGTGCTGAGGGACCGGACCGGGAAAAACTGTTTTTT.

The rearrangement joins TRBV2 to TRBJ1-4; D remains ambiguous. The CDR3 is 16 residues long. V was cut by 7 bases and J by 8 bases, with 23 bases left in between. The germline V gene has CDR1 SNHLY and CDR2 FYNNEI. CDR3 region: CASTPFGGRRYEKLFF. In DNA, the CDR3 is TGTGCCAGCACACCTTTTGGAGGACGAAGATACGAAAAACTGTTTTTT. The full variable domain, its missing parts supplied by reference TRBV2 and TRBJ1-4, is EPEVTQTPSHQVTQMGQEVILRCVPISNHLYFYWYRQILGQKVEFLVSFYNNEISEKSEIFDDQFSVERPDGSNFTLKIRSTKLEDSAMYFCASTPFGGRRYEKLFFGSGTQLSVL.

The chain combines TRBV28 with TRBJ2-1, with 10 bases matching TRBD2. This CDR3 has 15 residues. After removal of 7 bases from V and 7 bases from J, the junction contained 10 bases not matched to a gene. CDR1 and CDR2 from the germline V gene are MDHEN and SYDVKM. CDR3 DNA sequence: TGTGCCAGCACCAAGAGCGGGAGGGCCCTGAATGAGCAGTTCTTC. Residues: CASTKSGRALNEQFF.

This clonotype was detected many times. The V gene is TRBV12-3 or TRBV12-4, the J gene TRBJ2-3; 9 nucleotides line up with TRBD1. V was pared by 5 bases and J by 5 bases, with 8 bases of the junction left unmatched. The CDR3 totals 15 residues. The CDR3 DNA sequence: TGTGCCAGCAGTAAACAGGGGGCTGTCGGAGATACGCAGTATTTT. Its translation is CASSKQGAVGDTQYF.

At least ten counts were recorded for this clonotype. The gene calls are TRBV28 and TRBJ2-7; 11 bases align to TRBD2. V trimming: 4 bases; J trimming: 0 bases; junction bases outside the gene matches: 8. CDR1 and CDR2 from the germline V gene are MDHEN and SYDVKM. The CDR3 totals 17 residues. The CDR3 loop is CASSSSIAGGSSYEQYF. CDR3 DNA sequence: TGTGCCAGCAGTTCAAGTATAGCGGGAGGGAGCTCCTACGAGCAGTACTTC.

Ten or more counts support this clonotype. The chain uses TRBV6-2 or TRBV6-3 and TRBJ2-5, with 7 bases lining up with TRBD2. Germline V lookup: CDR1 MNHEY, CDR2 SVGEGT. The CDR3 has 14 residues. V shed 2 bases and J 4 bases; nucleotides not matched to a gene: 4. CDR3 sequence: CASSYGSGSETQYF. CDR3 coding DNA: TGTGCCAGCAGTTACGGTAGCGGGTCAGAGACCCAGTACTTC.

This clonotype was seen a handful of times. The chain employs TRBV20-1 and TRBJ2-3, with a tentative D call TRBD2 (6 bases). V lost 7 bases and J 0 bases, leaving 11 bases between the germline ends. The length of the CDR3 is 13 residues. Germline V CDR1 and CDR2: DFQATT, SNEGSKA (reference sequence). In DNA form, the CDR3 reads TGCAGTGAACTAGCCCCTAGCACAGATACGCAGTATTTT. Translation: CSELAPSTDTQYF.

This clonotype was seen ten or more times. The chain employs TRBV4-3 and TRBJ1-2; 8 nucleotides line up with TRBD1. This CDR3 region has 17 residues. V shed 3 bases, J shed 4 bases, and the junction held 13 bases outside the gene matches. Germline V gene data show CDR1 as LGHNA and CDR2 as YSLEER. The CDR3 sequence is CASSQGTAGGRSYGYTF. As DNA, the CDR3 is TGCGCCAGCAGCCAGGGAACCGCAGGGGGCCGAAGCTATGGCTACACCTTC.

In this sample, this clonotype turned up a few times. The chain has TRBV6-6 and TRBJ2-6; 7 bases align to TRBD2. Per germline, CDR1 MNHNY and CDR2 SVGAGI (reference sequence). The V and J ends lost 6 bases and 0 bases, in that order; junction bases with no gene match: 2. The CDR3 runs to 15 residues. The CDR3 DNA reads as TGTGCCAGCAGGCCGGGAGGCTCTGGGGCCAACGTCCTGACTTTC. Translated: CASRPGGSGANVLTF.

In the case of this clonotype: This may come from a read error, since a much larger clone is one base off. The rearrangement links TRBV6-6 to TRBJ1-4; D uncertain. The length of the CDR3 is 16 residues. With 5 bases removed from V and 0 bases from J, the gap between germline ends came to 13 bases. CDR1 is MNHNY, CDR2 SVGAGI, per germline (reference sequence). CDR3 sequence (DNA): TGTGCCAGCAGTCACAAGGCGGTTGCAACTAATGAAAAACTGTTTTTT. It codes for CASSHKAVATNEKLFF.

This clonotype was observed many times. The chain has TRBV7-2 and TRBJ1-6, with 7 bases lining up with TRBD1. The V and J ends lost 1 base and 10 bases, in that order; junction bases with no gene match: 4. Looked up from germline, CDR1 is SGHTA and CDR2 is FQGNSA. The CDR3 is 14 amino acids. CDR3 sequence (DNA): TGTGCCAGCAGCTTAGGGTCAGGGGGATCACCCCTCCACTTT. Its protein is CASSLGSGGSPLHF. Full variable domain (outside the CDR3, taken from reference TRBV7-2 and TRBJ1-6): GAGVSQSPSNKVTEKGKDVELRCDPISGHTALYWYRQSLGQGLEFLIYFQGNSAPDKSGLPSDRFSAERTGGSVSTLTIQRTQQEDSAVYLCASSLGSGGSPLHFGNGTRLTVT.

This clonotype was seen many times. This rearrangement joins TRBV28 to TRBJ2-7; TRBD1 matches 8 bases. The V and J ends lost 3 bases and 3 bases, in that order; junction bases with no gene match: 7. CDR1 MDHEN and CDR2 SYDVKM come from the germline V gene. The CDR3 length is 15 residues. The CDR3 coding sequence is TGTGCCAGCAGTTTCTCCGGGACAGGAAACTACGAGCAGTACTTC. This codes for CASSFSGTGNYEQYF. Full variable domain (rest looked up from reference TRBV28 and TRBJ2-7): DVKVTQSSRYLVKRTGEKVFLECVQDMDHENMFWYRQDPGLGLRLIYFSYDVKMKEKGDIPEGYSVSREKKERFSLILESASTNQTSMYLCASSFSGTGNYEQYFGPGTRLTVT.